This T cell receptor (beta chain) stems from a study of blood T cell repertoires in COVID-19. Study at large: Acute and convalescent COVID-19 specimens originated in the United States, Italy and Spain. The analysed material was cDNA or gDNA that came from T cells, B-cell-depleted T cells, or PBMCs.

Trimming shortened V by 4 bases and J by 5 bases, and 11 bases separated the two germline ends. This CDR3 is built from 13 residues. CDR1 is MNHEY and CDR2 is SVGAGI in the germline V gene. Per the original data handling: Estimates of nucleated cell counts were drawn from the amplification of reference gene primers. This table comes from immunoSEQ multiplex PCR, and its TCRdb copy is limited to in-frame clones, with some not included. V, J and clone size are taken as reported in that table, and D and trimming were inferred from the DNA itself. The data show tens of thousands of clones, 75% to 90% seen once. This clone has only one observation.

The chain recombines TRBV6-5 with TRBJ2-5; D call uncertain. The specimen sequenced was peripheral blood. This clonotype originated in a man aged 50 or older with acute or convalescent COVID-19. Written as DNA, the CDR3 is TGTGCCAGCAGTTCTACATACAGCGAGACCCAGTACTTC. Translated: CASSSTYSETQYF.